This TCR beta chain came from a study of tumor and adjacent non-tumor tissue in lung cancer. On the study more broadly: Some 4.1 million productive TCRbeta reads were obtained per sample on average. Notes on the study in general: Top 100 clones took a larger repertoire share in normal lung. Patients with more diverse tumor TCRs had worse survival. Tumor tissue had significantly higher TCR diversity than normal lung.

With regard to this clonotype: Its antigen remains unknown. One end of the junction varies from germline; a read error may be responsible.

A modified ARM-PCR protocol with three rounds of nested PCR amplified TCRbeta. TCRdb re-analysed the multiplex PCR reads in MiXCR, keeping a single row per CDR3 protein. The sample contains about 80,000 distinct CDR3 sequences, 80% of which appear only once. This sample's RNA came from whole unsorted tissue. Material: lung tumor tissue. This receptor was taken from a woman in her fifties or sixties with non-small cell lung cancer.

The CDR3: CSVEDYVSRGLSTDTQYF. CDR3 DNA sequence: TGCAGCGTTGAAGATTATGTCAGCAGGGGGTTAAGCACAGATACGCAGTATTTC. The rearrangement joins TRBV29-1 to TRBJ2-3, with TRBD1 identical over 7 bases. The CDR3 totals 18 residues. CDR1 and CDR2 from the germline V gene are SQVTM and ANQGSEA.